This paragraph reports one T cell receptor beta chain. Its antigen is still unknown. Quantitative 5'-RACE with molecular barcodes generated TCR beta libraries. Using its own MiXCR run on the 5' RACE reads, TCRdb lists one record per CDR3 protein. The sample has 350,000 to 450,000 distinct CDR3 sequences; around 26% are singletons. These data belong to a study of CD8 T cells in ankylosing spondylitis. Whole-study findings and limits: Roughly eight highly homologous variants made up a TCR beta motif that seemed to typify ankylosing spondylitis blood. It was reported that disease-linked clones were significantly enriched in matched ankylosing spondylitis synovial fluid.

Sample: blood, either unsorted or a sorted T cell fraction (not recorded which). The sequence was obtained from a male donor with ankylosing spondylitis.

The CDR3 protein is CASSILGGSYNSPLHF. In DNA form, the CDR3 reads TGTGCCAGTAGTATCCTCGGAGGGAGCTATAATTCACCCCTCCACTTT. The chain combines TRBV19 with TRBJ1-6; D call uncertain. The V end lost 3 bases, the J end lost 3 bases, and 12 bases lay between the germline ends. The CDR3 contains 16 residues. CDR1 and CDR2 from the germline V gene are LNHDA and SQIVND (reference sequence).